This T cell receptor beta chain was retrieved from a study of identical twins. The study's findings and limits: Insertions ran lower in abundant cord blood beta clonotypes, though not in memory repertoires. Invariant cells of the MAIT and iNKT types might have partly distorted the zero-insertion analyses.

As regards this clonotype: Its target is unknown.

In TCRdb, the 5' RACE reads were re-called with MiXCR into one record per CDR3 protein. The table lists fewer than 350,000 distinct CDR3 sequences, around 8.8% of them singletons. These data are also associated with another study on yellow fever vaccine responses in identical twins.

The receptor comes from a woman under 30 in good health. The sequencing sample was made of memory (CD45RO+) T cells sorted from blood.

CDR3: CSAFLGGPYNEQFF. The CDR3 coding sequence is TGCAGTGCTTTCCTGGGGGGGCCCTACAATGAGCAGTTCTTC. The rearrangement joins TRBV20-1 to TRBJ2-1, with D perhaps matching TRBD2 (7 bases). In germline, CDR1 is DFQATT, CDR2 SNEGSKA (reference sequence). Trimming took off 5 bases at V and 2 bases at J, with 13 bases between the two ends. The CDR3 consists of 14 residues.